The 23 T cell receptor beta chains given below trace back to one sample, sequenced in a study of blood T cell repertoires in COVID-19. Measured with immunoSEQ multiplex PCR; TCRdb has only the in-frame clones, and not every one. The sample lists about 240,000 clones; 84% were seen once. Material for sequencing was peripheral blood. The origin of the receptors is a man between 45 and 60 years old with acute or convalescent COVID-19.

V and J are TRBV7-9 and TRBJ1-2; 9 nucleotides align to TRBD1. The junction had 7 bases not matched to a gene; V was cut back by 8 bases and J by 3 bases. The CDR3 extends over 14 amino acids. Germline V gene lookup returns CDR1 SEHNR and CDR2 FQNEAQ (reference sequence). The CDR3: CASRSRTGDYGYTF. The DNA for the CDR3 is TGTGCCAGCCGATCGAGGACAGGGGACTATGGCTACACCTTC. Combining the CDR3 with reference TRBV7-9 and TRBJ1-2 gives the whole variable domain DTGVSQNPRHKITKRGQNVTFRCDPISEHNRLYWYRQTLGQGPEFLTYFQNEAQLEKSRLLSDRFSAERPKGSFSTLEIQRTEQGDSAMYLCASRSRTGDYGYTFGSGTRLTVV.

The chain recombines TRBV9 with TRBJ2-3; tentatively, D is TRBD2 (6 bases). CDR1 is SGDLS, CDR2 YYNGEE, per germline. Trimming took 0 bases from V and 6 from J, leaving 26 bases between them. The CDR3 extends over 19 amino acids. The CDR3 reads CASSVGVGGGSDAVDTQYF. The DNA for the CDR3 is TGTGCCAGCAGCGTAGGAGTGGGGGGAGGCTCTGACGCGGTGGATACGCAGTATTTT.

The rearrangement uses TRBV21-1 and TRBJ1-5; the table's D call, TRBD1, was not checked against the DNA. TRBV21-1 has pseudogene status. This CDR3 has 15 amino acids. In DNA form, the CDR3 reads TGTGCCAGCAGCAAAGAGGGGATAGGCAATCAGCCCCAGCATTTT. It codes for CASSKEGIGNQPQHF.

The sample holds one count of this clone. The chain couples TRBV5-1 to TRBJ2-7; 9 positions agree with TRBD2. The germline CDR1 and CDR2 sequences are SGHRS and YFSETQ. CDR3 length equals 14 residues. Trimming cost V 7 bases and J 3 bases; bases outside gene matches: 8. CDR3 protein: CASGPSGKLYEQYF. CDR3 in DNA: TGCGCCAGCGGTCCTAGCGGGAAGCTCTACGAGCAGTACTTC.

V is TRBV11-2 and J is TRBJ2-7; TRBD1 matches 7 bases. J was trimmed by 6 bases and V by 1 base; bases with no gene match: 6. Germline V gives CDR1 SGHAT, CDR2 FQNNGV. This CDR3 is built from 14 residues. As DNA, the CDR3 is TGTGCCAGCAGCTTAGGGGTAGGGGGCTCCGAGCAGTACTTC. This codes for CASSLGVGGSEQYF.

This chain uses TRBV29-1 with TRBJ1-1; D is undetermined. Germline CDR1 is SQVTM and CDR2 is ANQGSEA. The V gene lost 7 bases and the J gene lost 0 bases, with 12 bases spanning the gap. The CDR3 spans 13 residues. The CDR3 loop is CSGNGHLNTEAFF. The CDR3 DNA reads as TGCAGCGGAAATGGGCATCTGAACACTGAAGCTTTCTTT.

The chain is built from TRBV7-3 and TRBJ2-1; TRBD1 agrees at 9 bases. This CDR3 has 15 amino acids. Trimming took 5 bases from V and 8 from J; bases not matched to a gene: 10. The germline gives CDR1 SGHTA, CDR2 FQGTGA. DNA of the CDR3: TGTGCCAGCAGCACGGGATACACAGGGGGCGATGAGCAGTTCTTC. This sequence encodes CASSTGYTGGDEQFF.

This sequence joins TRBV2 and TRBJ1-2; possibly TRBD1 for D (5 bases). V was clipped by 3 bases and J by 4 bases, with 9 bases between them. Germline-derived CDR1 and CDR2 are SNHLY and FYNNEI. CDR3 length equals 13 residues. CDR3 sequence reads: CASSEEGRYGYTF. The DNA for the CDR3 is TGTGCCAGCAGTGAGGAGGGGCGCTATGGCTACACCTTC.

The V call is TRBV18, the J call TRBJ1-4; D unresolved. The CDR3 covers 13 residues. Trimming left V 6 bases short and J 7 bases short, with 12 bases between. Germline CDR1 and CDR2: KGHSH and LQKENI. The CDR3 DNA follows: TGTGCCAGCTCCCTCGAGGTGGCTGAAAAACTGTTTTTT. Translating it yields CASSLEVAEKLFF.

The chain links TRBV6-5 to TRBJ2-7; D possibly corresponds to TRBD1 (6 bases). V was cut by 2 bases and J by 0 bases, with 14 bases left in between. Per germline, CDR1 MNHEY and CDR2 SVGAGI. The CDR3 loop spans 16 amino acids. CDR3 loop: CASSYQGHRSSYEQYF. The DNA for the CDR3 is TGTGCCAGCAGTTACCAGGGACACCGGAGCTCCTACGAGCAGTACTTC.

The DNA for the CDR3 is TGTGCCAGCAGCCCCCCGCAGGGGAACGAGCAGTACTTC. It encodes CASSPPQGNEQYF. The J gene is TRBJ2-7, the V gene TRBV11-3; D perhaps matches TRBD1 (6 bases). The ends were cut back, 5 bases at V and 5 bases at J, with 13 bases in the middle. Per germline, CDR1 SGHNT and CDR2 YENEEA. This CDR3 is built from 13 residues.

The chain uses TRBV24-1 and TRBJ2-1; 9 bases match TRBD2. Germline values: CDR1 KGHDR, CDR2 SFDVKD. The junction had 4 bases not matched to a gene; V was cut back by 3 bases and J by 2 bases. The CDR3 consists of 16 residues. The CDR3 spells CATSDTAGGPYNEQFF. CDR3 bases: TGTGCCACCAGTGATACCGCGGGAGGGCCCTACAATGAGCAGTTCTTC.

The rearrangement joins TRBV4-1 to TRBJ2-1, with D possibly matching TRBD2 (6 bases). V lost 0 bases to trimming and J lost 8 bases, with 14 bases between them. Germline V CDR1 and CDR2: MGHRA, YSYEKL. This CDR3 contains 15 residues. The DNA of the CDR3 is TGCGCCAGCAGCCAAGAGGAGGGCCGGGGCGATGAGCAGTTCTTC. It encodes CASSQEEGRGDEQFF.

This clone has only a few counts. J is TRBJ1-5 and V is TRBV11-2; 7 bases are a match to TRBD1. The trim removed 1 base at V and 5 bases at J, leaving 5 bases unmatched. Germline-derived CDR1 and CDR2 are SGHAT and FQNNGV. CDR3 size: 15 residues. This CDR3 reads CASSLGGGGDQPQHF. CDR3 in DNA: TGTGCCAGCAGCTTAGGAGGGGGCGGGGATCAGCCCCAGCATTTT.

This clone occurred a few times. V and J are TRBV28 and TRBJ2-7, with 7 positions matching TRBD1. The CDR3 runs to 12 residues. The V segment lost 11 bases and the J segment 3 bases; nucleotides outside the gene matches: 7. Germline CDR1 and CDR2: MDHEN and SYDVKM. For the CDR3, the DNA is TGTGCCGTACAGGGGTTCAACTACGAGCAGTACTTC. It translates to CAVQGFNYEQYF.

The rearrangement uses TRBV7-9 and TRBJ2-6; D is ambiguous. CDR1 is SEHNR, CDR2 FQNEAQ, per germline (reference sequence). The CDR3 contains 14 residues. Trimming left V 5 bases short and J 4 bases short, with 9 bases between. The chain's CDR3 is CASSLAWGANVLTF. DNA of the CDR3: TGTGCCAGCAGCCTGGCTTGGGGGGCCAACGTCCTGACTTTC.

CDR3 amino acids: CASSQTKNTEAFF. CDR3 bases: TGTGCCAGCTCCCAGACAAAGAACACTGAAGCTTTCTTT. The chain recombines TRBV18 with TRBJ1-1, with D unclear. The V end lost 6 bases, the J end lost 1 base, and 9 bases lay between the germline ends. The CDR3 is 13 amino acids. Per germline, CDR1 KGHSH and CDR2 LQKENI. Drawing the rest from reference TRBV18 and TRBJ1-1, the complete variable domain is NAGVMQNPRHLVRRRGQEARLRCSPMKGHSHVYWYRQLPEEGLKFMVYLQKENIIDESGMPKERFSAEFPKEGPSILRIQQVVRGDSAAYFCASSQTKNTEAFFGQGTRLTVV.

The chain combines TRBV6-4 with TRBJ2-7, with 7 bases matching TRBD2. V shed 2 bases, J shed 6 bases, and the junction held 13 bases outside the gene matches. This CDR3 is 16 amino acids long. Germline lookup yields CDR1 MRHNA and CDR2 SNTAGT. The CDR3 loop reads CASSDGRDYPHGEQYF. CDR3 coding DNA: TGTGCCAGCAGTGACGGCCGGGACTACCCCCATGGCGAGCAGTACTTC.

The chain recombines TRBV4-2 with TRBJ2-1; D ambiguous. CDR3 length equals 16 residues. Looked up from germline, CDR1 is LGHNA and CDR2 is YNFKEQ. Trimming pared 4 bases from V and 0 bases from J, leaving 13 bases between. The CDR3 DNA follows: TGTGCCAGCAGCCTCCGGGTAGATAGCTCCTACAATGAGCAGTTCTTC. Amino acids: CASSLRVDSSYNEQFF.

The chain combines TRBV10-2 with TRBJ1-6; 10 nucleotides align to TRBD1. The germline CDR1 and CDR2 sequences are WSHSY and SAAADI. CDR3 length: 17 residues. Unmatched junction bases numbered 15, after V lost 7 bases and J lost 9 bases. CDR3: CASKGGAVTGGGSPLHF. CDR3 DNA: TGCGCCAGCAAGGGTGGTGCGGTGACAGGGGGCGGTTCACCCCTCCACTTT.

The rearrangement joins TRBV25-1 to TRBJ2-7, with TRBD1 identical over 7 bases. The V and J ends lost 0 bases and 4 bases, in that order; junction bases with no gene match: 12. Germline assignment: CDR1 MGHDK and CDR2 SYGVNS. The CDR3 is 17 residues long. In DNA, the CDR3 is TGTGCCAGCAGTGAATACTCTAGGGGTACAGGGGTGTACGAGCAGTACTTC. It codes for CASSEYSRGTGVYEQYF.

J is TRBJ1-2 and V is TRBV19; D might be TRBD1 (5 bases). CDR3 length: 13 residues. The V end was cut by 9 bases, the J end by 3 bases, with 14 bases between. Germline V lookup: CDR1 LNHDA, CDR2 SQIVND (reference sequence). In DNA, the CDR3 is TGTGCCAGCGACCCGGGGGGTTACTATGGCTACACCTTC. It encodes CASDPGGYYGYTF.

As DNA, the CDR3 is TGTGCCAGCAGTCCCAGGGCGGCCTACGAGCAGTACTTC. Translated: CASSPRAAYEQYF. The chain combines TRBV6-5 with TRBJ2-7; D may be TRBD1 (5 bases). The CDR3 spans 13 residues. CDR1 is MNHEY and CDR2 is SVGAGI in the germline V gene. V was pared by 5 bases and J by 2 bases, with 10 bases between.